This TCR beta chain was found in a study of OX40 agonist ivuxolimab in advanced cancers. Study in general: With ivuxolimab, an agonistic anti-OX40 (CD134) antibody, patients were treated. 30% to 40% of patients had received prior checkpoint inhibitor therapy.

Concerning this clone: Antigen specificity is unknown.

The germline V gene has CDR1 MDHEN and CDR2 SYDVKM. The CDR3 is made up of 14 amino acids. Whole-study findings and limits: Researchers report that CD8+ T cells had, on average, more expanded clones than CD4+.

Sequencing used immunoSEQ multiplex PCR; TCRdb keeps in-frame clones, though not all of them. Counted here are about 79,000 clones, more than 90% occurring once; the ten biggest clones make up approximately 6.5%. Sequences were derived from CD4+ or CD8+ T cells sorted from blood, sampled in a trial of the OX40 agonist ivuxolimab. The chain combines TRBV28 with TRBJ2-5, with D possibly matching TRBD2 (5 bases). The J call is uncertain, as TRBJ2-7 better fits the DNA end. This sequence was found in an adult with an advanced solid tumor such as melanoma, head and neck, liver or kidney cancer. CDR3 coding DNA: TGTGCCAGCAAGGAGGCTACGGCTCCCCACGAGCAGTACTTC. Protein product: CASKEATAPHEQYF.